The 27 T cell receptor beta chains in this list originate from one sample, sequenced in a study of shared clonotypes between healthy human individuals. TCRdb's copy holds only in-frame clones and misses some; the assay was immunoSEQ multiplex PCR. The sample includes 2 million to 2.5 million clones, 90% to 97% of them seen just once. Source material: naive CD4+ T cells sorted from blood. The sample's subset: CD45RA+ positively selected. The receptors shown here come from a man aged 18 to 29 in good health.

This chain uses TRBV6-5 with TRBJ1-6, with D tentatively TRBD1 (5 bases). The CDR3 is made up of 14 amino acids. Looked up from germline, CDR1 is MNHEY and CDR2 is SVGAGI. Deletions cut 2 bases from V and 7 bases from J, with 9 bases between. The CDR3 loop is CASSYTRGNSPLHF. The CDR3, as DNA: TGTGCCAGCAGTTACACCCGGGGGAATTCACCCCTCCACTTT.

The chain links TRBV15 to TRBJ2-6; D unclear. Trimming shortened V by 3 bases and J by 3 bases, and 9 bases separated the two germline ends. The CDR3 is 15 residues long. Germline V CDR1 and CDR2: LNHNV, YYDKDF (reference sequence). CDR3 in DNA: TGTGCCACCAGCAGGCCGGGCCATGGGGCCAACGTCCTGACTTTC. Translation: CATSRPGHGANVLTF.

In its sample, this clone was seen once. This CDR3 is also generated by other DNA sequences in the sample. The gene calls are TRBV5-1 and TRBJ2-3, with D possibly being TRBD2 (5 bases). Trimming pared 4 bases from V and 1 base from J, leaving 10 bases between. Germline-derived CDR1 and CDR2 are SGHRS and YFSETQ. The CDR3 has 14 residues. As DNA, the CDR3 is TGCGCCAGCAGCACCCGGACTGGCACAGATACGCAGTATTTT. As protein: CASSTRTGTDTQYF. The full variable domain, rest sourced from reference TRBV5-1 and TRBJ2-3, is KAGVTQTPRYLIKTRGQQVTLSCSPISGHRSVSWYQQTPGQGLQFLFEYFSETQRNKGNFPGRFSGRQFSNSRSEMNVSTLELGDSALYLCASSTRTGTDTQYFGPGTRLTVL.

The J gene is TRBJ2-7, the V gene TRBV5-1, with D unclear. This CDR3 is built from 13 residues. CDR1 is SGHRS and CDR2 is YFSETQ in the germline V gene. Trimming stripped 2 bases from V and 5 bases from J, with 11 bases between. CDR3 bases: TGCGCCAGCAGCTTCTCAGGTATAGACGAGCAGTACTTC. Protein: CASSFSGIDEQYF.

This rearrangement joins TRBV18 to TRBJ1-4; 9 nucleotides match TRBD1. The ends lost 5 bases at V and 8 bases at J; junction bases unmatched: 6. The germline V gene has CDR1 KGHSH and CDR2 LQKENI. This CDR3 region has 14 residues. The CDR3 DNA is TGTGCCAGCTCATCGACAGGGGGTTACGAAAAACTGTTTTTT. It codes for CASSSTGGYEKLFF.

This clone was detected once. The chain carries TRBV6-5 and TRBJ1-1; possible D gene TRBD1, 5 bases. V was pared by 6 bases and J by 0 bases, with 11 bases between. There are 14 residues in the CDR3. CDR1 MNHEY and CDR2 SVGAGI come from the germline V gene. For the CDR3, the DNA is TGTGCCAGCAGGGCGGGACTCCTGAACACTGAAGCTTTCTTT. Encoded protein: CASRAGLLNTEAFF.

The V call is TRBV21-1, the J call TRBJ1-5; the D call of TRBD1 is as the table states it, not checked on the DNA. TRBV21-1 is marked as a pseudogene. The CDR3 spans 18 residues. The CDR3 spells CASSRKGQGDNSNQPQHF. Written as DNA, the CDR3 is TGTGCCAGCAGCCGAAAGGGACAGGGCGATAATAGCAATCAGCCCCAGCATTTT.

This chain uses TRBV5-1 with TRBJ1-2; no reliable D call. Germline CDR1 is SGHRS and CDR2 is YFSETQ. CDR3 size: 15 residues. Trimming pared 0 bases from V and 6 bases from J, leaving 15 bases between. The CDR3 nucleotides are TGCGCCAGCAGCTTGGAGCCCCTCCTAGCGCATGGCTACACCTTC. Translated, it gives CASSLEPLLAHGYTF.

J is TRBJ1-1 and V is TRBV25-1; D not certain. Germline CDR1 MGHDK, CDR2 SYGVNS. The CDR3 length is 12 residues. V was shortened by 6 bases and J by 4 bases, with 9 bases between the two germline ends. The CDR3 loop is CASRRTGTEAFF. The CDR3 DNA sequence: TGTGCCAGCAGAAGGACGGGCACTGAAGCTTTCTTT. Full variable domain (outside the CDR3, taken from reference TRBV25-1 and TRBJ1-1): EADIYQTPRYLVIGTGKKITLECSQTMGHDKMYWYQQDPGMELHLIHYSYGVNSTEKGDLSSESTVSRIRTEHFPLTLESARPSHTSQYLCASRRTGTEAFFGQGTRLTVV.

This sequence joins TRBV15 and TRBJ2-7; D call uncertain. This CDR3 is 10 amino acids long. Germline CDR1 LNHNV, CDR2 YYDKDF (reference sequence). The V end lost 8 bases, the J end lost 2 bases, and 4 bases lay between the germline ends. In nucleotides, the CDR3 is TGTGCCACCCCCACCTACGAGCAGTACTTC. Translating gives CATPTYEQYF.

Only one count was recorded for this clone. Written as DNA, the CDR3 is TGTGCCAGCAGTTTACTAGGAAGTGGCGAAAAACTGTTTTTT. The encoded protein is CASSLLGSGEKLFF. The rearrangement links TRBV27 to TRBJ1-4, with D uncertain. CDR3 size: 14 residues. Germline CDR1 reads MNHEY; CDR2 reads SMNVEV (reference sequence). V lost 2 bases and J 8 bases, leaving 12 bases between the germline ends. Drawing the rest from reference TRBV27 and TRBJ1-4, the complete variable domain is EAQVTQNPRYLITVTGKKLTVTCSQNMNHEYMSWYRQDPGLGLRQIYYSMNVEVTDKGDVPEGYKVSRKEKRNFPLILESPSPNQTSLYFCASSLLGSGEKLFFGSGTQLSVL.

The sample holds one count of this clone. The J gene is TRBJ1-6, the V gene TRBV7-9; D ambiguous. Germline CDR1 reads SEHNR; CDR2 reads FQNEAQ (reference sequence). CDR3 length: 16 amino acids. V lost 4 bases, J lost 7 bases, and 17 bases lay in between. As DNA, the CDR3 is TGTGCCAGCAGCTCTCAAGCAGGACTGCTGAATTCACCCCTCCACTTT. Translation gives CASSSQAGLLNSPLHF.

V is TRBV6-5 and J is TRBJ1-2; D is uncertain. This CDR3 is 12 amino acids long. Deletions cut 7 bases from V and 7 bases from J, with 13 bases between. Looked up from germline, CDR1 is MNHEY and CDR2 is SVGAGI. The CDR3 DNA reads as TGTGCCAGCAAGTCCACCGGCGGTGGCTACACCTTC. Protein: CASKSTGGGYTF.

This clone was detected only once. Other nucleotide sequences in the sample specify the same CDR3. The J gene is TRBJ1-1, the V gene TRBV6-5; no definite D call. V was shortened by 2 bases and J by 1 base, with 8 bases between the two germline ends. CDR1 is MNHEY and CDR2 is SVGAGI in the germline V gene. CDR3 length: 14 amino acids. For the CDR3, the DNA is TGTGCCAGCAGTTACGGAGGACCGAACACTGAAGCTTTCTTT. Protein: CASSYGGPNTEAFF.

The chain couples TRBV28 to TRBJ2-7; possible D gene TRBD2, 5 bases. This CDR3 has 15 amino acids. From germline, CDR1 is MDHEN and CDR2 SYDVKM. V lost 5 bases, J lost 4 bases, and 18 bases lay in between. DNA of the CDR3: TGTGCCAGCAGTCCCGCGGGTGGGCCACGATACGAGCAGTACTTC. It is translated as CASSPAGGPRYEQYF.

This clone was seen only once. The rearrangement joins TRBV28 to TRBJ2-1; D is ambiguous. The germline V gene encodes CDR1 MDHEN and CDR2 SYDVKM. Trimming left V 0 bases short and J 10 bases short, with 10 bases between. This CDR3 comprises 13 residues. CDR3 coding DNA: TGTGCCAGCAGTTTATGGGGCGGCGGCGAGCAGTTCTTC. The encoded protein is CASSLWGGGEQFF.

This chain joins TRBV10-3 and TRBJ2-2, with D tentatively TRBD2 (5 bases). Trimming left V 10 bases short and J 1 base short, with 16 bases between. Germline loops: CDR1 ENHRY, CDR2 SYGVKD. The CDR3 runs to 15 residues. CDR3 DNA sequence: TGTGCCACCGCACGAGGGCCGGGGAACACCGGGGAGCTGTTTTTT. Translated: CATARGPGNTGELFF.

This chain connects TRBV6-5 to TRBJ1-3, with D hard to call. This CDR3 has 13 residues. The V gene lost 8 bases and the J gene lost 6 bases, with 14 bases spanning the gap. Germline CDR1 MNHEY, CDR2 SVGAGI. As DNA, the CDR3 is TGTGCCAGCGCCAGGACGGATCAAAACACCATATATTTT. It yields the protein CASARTDQNTIYF.

This chain joins TRBV11-3 and TRBJ2-1; 7 bases align to TRBD2. The length of the CDR3 is 13 residues. Per the germline V gene, CDR1 is SGHNT and CDR2 is YENEEA. J gave up 8 bases and V 5 bases, and 6 bases lay outside the gene matches. CDR3 nucleotides: TGTGCCAGCAGCCCGGGGACTAATCATGAGCAGTTCTTC. This codes for CASSPGTNHEQFF.

The rearrangement links TRBV10-3 to TRBJ1-1; no reliable D call. The CDR3 extends over 14 amino acids. CDR1 and CDR2 (germline): ENHRY, SYGVKD. V lost 0 bases and J lost 1, with 6 bases in between. Here the CDR3 reads CAISESQRNTEAFF. In DNA, the CDR3 is TGTGCCATCAGTGAGTCGCAGAGGAACACTGAAGCTTTCTTT.

This chain uses TRBV5-1 with TRBJ2-6; D is undetermined. The V end lost 4 bases, the J end lost 0 bases, and 8 bases lay between the germline ends. The CDR3 contains 15 residues. Germline V gives CDR1 SGHRS, CDR2 YFSETQ. The CDR3 coding sequence is TGCGCCAGCAGCCCGGTACTCTCTGGGGCCAACGTCCTGACTTTC. This sequence encodes CASSPVLSGANVLTF.

The sample holds one count of this clone. This rearrangement joins TRBV6-5 to TRBJ2-7; D uncertain. Germline V gene sequence: CDR1 MNHEY, CDR2 SVGAGI. V lost 5 bases to trimming and J lost 7 bases, with 9 bases between them. This CDR3 spans 11 amino acids. This CDR3 is CASSGVREQYF. The DNA for the CDR3 is TGTGCCAGCAGTGGGGTCCGGGAGCAGTACTTC.

This clone is a singleton in its sample. The chain couples TRBV23-1 to TRBJ2-1, with 13 bases fitting TRBD2. TRBV23-1 qualifies as an ORF whose function is uncertain. The V gene end was trimmed by 0 bases and the J gene end by 6 bases; junction bases not matched to a gene: 11. The length of the CDR3 is 19 residues. As DNA, the CDR3 is TGCGCCAGCAGTCAATCGTATCCCCTTACTAGCGGGGGGGCCAATGAGCAGTTCTTC. Encoded protein: CASSQSYPLTSGGANEQFF.

The chain couples TRBV29-1 to TRBJ2-1; D might be TRBD1 or TRBD2, each matching 5 bases. Germline CDR1 reads SQVTM; CDR2 reads ANQGSEA. The CDR3 loop spans 15 amino acids. The V end was cut by 4 bases, the J end by 0 bases, with 13 bases between. In DNA form, the CDR3 reads TGCAGCGTTGGCCAGGGCGGACTCTCCTACAATGAGCAGTTCTTC. Translated: CSVGQGGLSYNEQFF.

This clone was seen only once. The CDR3 is CASRIGNTEAFF. In DNA, the CDR3 is TGTGCCAGCCGAATCGGGAACACTGAAGCTTTCTTT. The chain employs TRBV18 and TRBJ1-1; D is unclear. Germline-derived CDR1 and CDR2 are KGHSH and LQKENI. This CDR3 spans 12 amino acids. V lost 8 bases to trimming and J lost 1 base, with 8 bases between them.

V and J are TRBV5-1 and TRBJ2-7, with TRBD1 matching 9 bases. The germline CDR1 and CDR2 sequences are SGHRS and YFSETQ. The CDR3 runs 16 residues. Trimming removed 1 base from V and 5 bases from J; junction bases left unmatched: 10. CDR3 sequence: CASSLRTGTGKDEQYF. CDR3 bases: TGCGCCAGCAGCTTGAGGACCGGGACAGGGAAGGACGAGCAGTACTTC.

The chain uses TRBV6-5 and TRBJ2-7; tentative D call: TRBD2 (6 bases). Trimming removed 0 bases from V and 5 bases from J, with 14 bases in between. This CDR3 spans 15 amino acids. Germline assignment: CDR1 MNHEY and CDR2 SVGAGI. The chain's CDR3 is CASSYSPWREHEQYF. The CDR3 nucleotides are TGTGCCAGCAGTTACTCTCCATGGCGGGAACACGAGCAGTACTTC.